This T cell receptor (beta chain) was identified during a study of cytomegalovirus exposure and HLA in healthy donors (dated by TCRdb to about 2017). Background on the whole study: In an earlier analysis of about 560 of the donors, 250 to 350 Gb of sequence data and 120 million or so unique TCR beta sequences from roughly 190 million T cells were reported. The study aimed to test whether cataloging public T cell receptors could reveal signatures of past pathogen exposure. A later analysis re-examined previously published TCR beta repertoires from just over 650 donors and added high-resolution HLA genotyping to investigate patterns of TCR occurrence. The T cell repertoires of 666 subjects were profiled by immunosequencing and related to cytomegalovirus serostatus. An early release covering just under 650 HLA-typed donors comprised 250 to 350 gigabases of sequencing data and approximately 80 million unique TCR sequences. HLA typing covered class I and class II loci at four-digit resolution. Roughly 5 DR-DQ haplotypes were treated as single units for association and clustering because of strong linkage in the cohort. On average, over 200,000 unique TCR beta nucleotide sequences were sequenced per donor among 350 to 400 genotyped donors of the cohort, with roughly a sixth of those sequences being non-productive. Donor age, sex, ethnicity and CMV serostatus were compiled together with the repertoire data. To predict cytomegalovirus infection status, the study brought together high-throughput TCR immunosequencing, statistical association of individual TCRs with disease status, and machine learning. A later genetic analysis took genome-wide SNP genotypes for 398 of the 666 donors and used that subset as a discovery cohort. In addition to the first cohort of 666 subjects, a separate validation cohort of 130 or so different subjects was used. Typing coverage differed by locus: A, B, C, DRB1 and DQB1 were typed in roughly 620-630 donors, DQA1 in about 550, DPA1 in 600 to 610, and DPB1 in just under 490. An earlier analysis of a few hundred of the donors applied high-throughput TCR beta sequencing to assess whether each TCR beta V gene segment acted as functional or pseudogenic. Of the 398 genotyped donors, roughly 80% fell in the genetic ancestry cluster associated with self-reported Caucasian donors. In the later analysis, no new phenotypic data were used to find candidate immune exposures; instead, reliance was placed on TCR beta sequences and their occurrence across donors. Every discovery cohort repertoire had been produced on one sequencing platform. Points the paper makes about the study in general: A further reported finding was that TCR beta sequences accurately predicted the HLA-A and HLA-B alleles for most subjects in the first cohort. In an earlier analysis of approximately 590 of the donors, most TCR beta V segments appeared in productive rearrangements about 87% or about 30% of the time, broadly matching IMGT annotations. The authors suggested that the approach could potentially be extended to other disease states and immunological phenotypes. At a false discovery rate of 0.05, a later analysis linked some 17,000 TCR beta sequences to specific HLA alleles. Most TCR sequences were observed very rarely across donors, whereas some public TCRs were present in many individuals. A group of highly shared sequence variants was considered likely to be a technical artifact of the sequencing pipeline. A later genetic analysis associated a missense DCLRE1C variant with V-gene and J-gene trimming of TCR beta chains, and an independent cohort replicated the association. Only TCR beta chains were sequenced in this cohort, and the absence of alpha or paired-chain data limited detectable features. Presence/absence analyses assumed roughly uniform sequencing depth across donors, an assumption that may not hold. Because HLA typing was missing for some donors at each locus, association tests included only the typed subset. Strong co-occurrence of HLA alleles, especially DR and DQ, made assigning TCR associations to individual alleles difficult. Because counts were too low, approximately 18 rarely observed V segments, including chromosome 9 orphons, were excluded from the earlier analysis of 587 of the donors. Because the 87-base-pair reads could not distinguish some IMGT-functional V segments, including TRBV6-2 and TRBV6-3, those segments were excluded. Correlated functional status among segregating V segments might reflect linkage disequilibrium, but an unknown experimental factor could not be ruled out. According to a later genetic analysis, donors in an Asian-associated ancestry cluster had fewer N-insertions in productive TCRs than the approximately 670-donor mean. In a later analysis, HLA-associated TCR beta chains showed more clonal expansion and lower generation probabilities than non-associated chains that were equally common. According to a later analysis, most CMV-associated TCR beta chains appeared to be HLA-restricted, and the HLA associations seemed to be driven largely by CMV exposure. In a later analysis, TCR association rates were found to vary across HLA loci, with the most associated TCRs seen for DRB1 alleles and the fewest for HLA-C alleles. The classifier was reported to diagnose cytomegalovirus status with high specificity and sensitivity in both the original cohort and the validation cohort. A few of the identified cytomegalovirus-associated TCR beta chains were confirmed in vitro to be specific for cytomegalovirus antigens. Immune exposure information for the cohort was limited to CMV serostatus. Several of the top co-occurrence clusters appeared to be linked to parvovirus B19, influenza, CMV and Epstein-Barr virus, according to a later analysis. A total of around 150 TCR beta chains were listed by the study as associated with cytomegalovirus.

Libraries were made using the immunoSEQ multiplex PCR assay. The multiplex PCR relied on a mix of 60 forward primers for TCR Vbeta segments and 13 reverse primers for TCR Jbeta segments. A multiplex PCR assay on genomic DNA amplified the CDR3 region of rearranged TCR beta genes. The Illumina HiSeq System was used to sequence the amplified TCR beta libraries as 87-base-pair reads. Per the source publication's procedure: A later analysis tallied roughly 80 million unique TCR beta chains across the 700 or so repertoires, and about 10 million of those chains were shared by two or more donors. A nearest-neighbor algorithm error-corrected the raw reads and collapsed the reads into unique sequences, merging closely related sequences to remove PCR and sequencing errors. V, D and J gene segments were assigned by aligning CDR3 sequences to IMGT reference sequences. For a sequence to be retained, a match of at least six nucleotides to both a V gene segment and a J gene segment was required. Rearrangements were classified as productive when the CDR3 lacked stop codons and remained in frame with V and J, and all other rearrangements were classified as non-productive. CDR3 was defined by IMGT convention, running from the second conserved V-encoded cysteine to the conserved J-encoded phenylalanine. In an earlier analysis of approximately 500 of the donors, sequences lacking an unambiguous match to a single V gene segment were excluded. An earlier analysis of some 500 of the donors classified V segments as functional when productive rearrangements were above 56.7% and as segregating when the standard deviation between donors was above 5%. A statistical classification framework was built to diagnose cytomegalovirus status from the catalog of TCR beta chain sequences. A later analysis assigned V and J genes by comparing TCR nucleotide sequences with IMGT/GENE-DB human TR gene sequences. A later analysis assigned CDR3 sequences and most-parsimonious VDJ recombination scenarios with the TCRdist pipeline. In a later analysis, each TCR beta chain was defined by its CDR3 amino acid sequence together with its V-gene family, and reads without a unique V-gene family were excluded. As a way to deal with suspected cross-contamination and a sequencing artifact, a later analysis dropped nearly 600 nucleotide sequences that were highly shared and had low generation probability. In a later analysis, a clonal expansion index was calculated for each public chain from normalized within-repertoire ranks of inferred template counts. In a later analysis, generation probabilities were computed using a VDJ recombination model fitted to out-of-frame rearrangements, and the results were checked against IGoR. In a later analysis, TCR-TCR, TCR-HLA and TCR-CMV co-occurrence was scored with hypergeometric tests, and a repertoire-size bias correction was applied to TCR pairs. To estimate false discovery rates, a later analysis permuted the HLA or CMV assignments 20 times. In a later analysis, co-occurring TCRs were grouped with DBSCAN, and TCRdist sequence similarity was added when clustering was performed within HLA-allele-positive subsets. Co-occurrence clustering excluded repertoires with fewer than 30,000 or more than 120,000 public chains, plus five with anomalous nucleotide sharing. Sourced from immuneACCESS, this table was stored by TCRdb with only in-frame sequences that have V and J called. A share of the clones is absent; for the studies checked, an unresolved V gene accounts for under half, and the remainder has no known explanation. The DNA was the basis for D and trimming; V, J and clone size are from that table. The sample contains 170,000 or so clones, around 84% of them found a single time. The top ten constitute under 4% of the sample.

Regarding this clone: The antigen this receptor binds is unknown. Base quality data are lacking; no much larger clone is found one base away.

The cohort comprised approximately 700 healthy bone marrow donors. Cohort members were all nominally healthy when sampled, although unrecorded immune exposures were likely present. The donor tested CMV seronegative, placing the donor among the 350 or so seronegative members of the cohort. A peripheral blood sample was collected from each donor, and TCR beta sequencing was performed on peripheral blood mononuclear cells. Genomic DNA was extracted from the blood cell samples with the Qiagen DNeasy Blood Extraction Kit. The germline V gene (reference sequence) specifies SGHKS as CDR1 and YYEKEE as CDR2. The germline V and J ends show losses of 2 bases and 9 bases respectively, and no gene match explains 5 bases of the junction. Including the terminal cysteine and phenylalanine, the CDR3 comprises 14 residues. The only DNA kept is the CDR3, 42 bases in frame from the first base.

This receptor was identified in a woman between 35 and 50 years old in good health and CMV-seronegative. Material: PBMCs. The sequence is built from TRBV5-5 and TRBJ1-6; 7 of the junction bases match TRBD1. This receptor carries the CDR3 CASSLTGEPSPLHF. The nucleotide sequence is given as TGTGCCAGCAGCTTAACAGGGGAACCTTCACCCCTCCACTTT.